This T cell receptor (beta chain) was captured by sequencing in a study of T cells after yellow fever vaccination. Study background: Preparation of fractions with low cell numbers was performed using SMART-Seq v4 Ultra Low Input.

CDR1 and CDR2 (germline): SGHAT, FQNNGV. This CDR3 contains 17 residues. Trimming removed 0 bases at V and 4 bases at J, with 16 bases between. For TCR, cDNA came from 5'RACE template switching, which added a universal primer site and UMIs. TCRdb re-called the 5' RACE reads through MiXCR, storing one row per CDR3 protein. The sample includes under 600,000 distinct CDR3 sequences, 20% to 25% of them seen just once. This clonotype came up a few times. The TCR was taken from a man younger than 35 who received the YFV17D yellow fever vaccine. This chain connects TRBV11-2 to TRBJ1-3; D uncertain. The sequencing here drew on PBMCs, taken more than 20 days after the first yellow fever vaccination. The chain's CDR3 is CASSLEAYGGLGNTIYF. The CDR3 bases are TGTGCCAGCAGCTTAGAGGCTTATGGAGGGCTGGGAAACACCATATATTTT.